The text below deals with one TCR beta chain. Its target is not known. This sample was included in a study of beta chain features in type 1 diabetes. General study findings and limits: People with Type 1 diabetes carried modestly yet significantly shorter TCRB CDR3s in all four CD4+ subsets. TCRB repertoires of naive, central memory and Treg cells appeared more similar among patients than among healthy donors. Researchers cautioned that cDNA sequencing could over-represent cells with high TCR expression.

Between the trimmed V and J ends, which lost 3 bases and 7 bases, there was a span of 16 bases. Per germline, CDR1 MDHEN and CDR2 SYDVKM. This CDR3 is 15 amino acids long. All of the isolated RNA was reverse transcribed, so expressed TCRB transcripts were sequenced. The repertoire was sequenced with immunoSEQ multiplex PCR; TCRdb's copy has only in-frame clones and lacks some. The data show some 45,000 clones, around 50% seen once. The TCR originated in a woman between 18 and 29 years old in good health. The source material was Tregs from blood. The chain is built from TRBV28 and TRBJ1-3; perhaps TRBD1 as D (5 bases). CDR3 in amino acids: CASSFAGGAGNTIYF. As DNA, the CDR3 is TGTGCCAGCAGTTTTGCCGGAGGGGCCGGGAACACCATATATTTT.